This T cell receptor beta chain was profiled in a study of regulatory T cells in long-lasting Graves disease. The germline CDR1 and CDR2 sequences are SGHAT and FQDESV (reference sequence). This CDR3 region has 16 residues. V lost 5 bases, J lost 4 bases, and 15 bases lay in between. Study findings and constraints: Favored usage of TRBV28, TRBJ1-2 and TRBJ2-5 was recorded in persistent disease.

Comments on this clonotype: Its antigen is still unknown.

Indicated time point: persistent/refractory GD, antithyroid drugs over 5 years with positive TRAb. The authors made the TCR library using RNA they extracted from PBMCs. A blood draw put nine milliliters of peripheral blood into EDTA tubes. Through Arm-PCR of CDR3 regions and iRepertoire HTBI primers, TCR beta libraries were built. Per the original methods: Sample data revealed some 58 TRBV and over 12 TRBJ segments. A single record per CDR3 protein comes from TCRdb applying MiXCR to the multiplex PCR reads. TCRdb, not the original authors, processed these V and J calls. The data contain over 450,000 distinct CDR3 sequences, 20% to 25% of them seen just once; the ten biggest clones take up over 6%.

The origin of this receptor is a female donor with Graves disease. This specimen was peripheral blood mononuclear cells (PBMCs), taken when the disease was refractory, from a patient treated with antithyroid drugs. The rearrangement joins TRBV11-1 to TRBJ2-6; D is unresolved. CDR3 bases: TGTGCCAGCAGCCCCGTACCCCGGCCGGGGGCCAACGTCCTGACTTTC. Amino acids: CASSPVPRPGANVLTF.